The T cell receptor (beta chain) described here comes from a study of CD8 T cells in Susac syndrome. The length of the CDR3 is 16 residues. Germline lookup yields CDR1 SGHVS and CDR2 FQNEAQ. A word on this clonotype: Relative to the germline gene, one junction end is altered; a read error may explain this.

It was with random hexamers that about 0.45 to 1 ug RNA was reverse transcribed. TCRdb re-analysed the immunoSEQ multiplex PCR reads in MiXCR, keeping a single row per CDR3 protein. The profile shows around 81,000 distinct CDR3 sequences, approximately 95% of them singletons. The sequenced sample consisted of CD8+ T cells from PBMCs. This rearrangement joins TRBV7-8 to TRBJ2-3; D not certain. This TCR came from a human donor with Susac syndrome. The CDR3 loop is CASSSIGPPSPDTRYF. The CDR3, as DNA: TGTGCCAGCAGCTCGATCGGGCCCCCTTCACCAGATACGCGGTATTTT.